This TCR beta chain was obtained from a study of CD8 T cells in ankylosing spondylitis. Findings and limits, study-wide: A TCR beta motif made of several highly homologous variants seemed typical of ankylosing spondylitis blood.

As regards this clonotype: Its antigen is unknown.

CDR1 is MDHEN and CDR2 is SYDVKM in the germline V gene. The CDR3 has 11 residues. The TCR beta libraries were generated through quantitative 5'-RACE incorporating molecular barcodes. From the 5' RACE reads, TCRdb called clonotypes with MiXCR, one entry per CDR3 protein. The sample contains fewer than 180,000 distinct CDR3 sequences, under 45% of which appear only once. The rearrangement uses TRBV28 and TRBJ2-7; 12 bases match TRBD2. Sequencing was done on a sample of synovial fluid, either unsorted or a sorted T cell fraction (not recorded which). This sequence originates from a male donor with ankylosing spondylitis. CDR3 in amino acids: CGTSGGYEQYF. CDR3 sequence (DNA): TGTGGCACTAGCGGGGGGTACGAGCAGTACTTC.